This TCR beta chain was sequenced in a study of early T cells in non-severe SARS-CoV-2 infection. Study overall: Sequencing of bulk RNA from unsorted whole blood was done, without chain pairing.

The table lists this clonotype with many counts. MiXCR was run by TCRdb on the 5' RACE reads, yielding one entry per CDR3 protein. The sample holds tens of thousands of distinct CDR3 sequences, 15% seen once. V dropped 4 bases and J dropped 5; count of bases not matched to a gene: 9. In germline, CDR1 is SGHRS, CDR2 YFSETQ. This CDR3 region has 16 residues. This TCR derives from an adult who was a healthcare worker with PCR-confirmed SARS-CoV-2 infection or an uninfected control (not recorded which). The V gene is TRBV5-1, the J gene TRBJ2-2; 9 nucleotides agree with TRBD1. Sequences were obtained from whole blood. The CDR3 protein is CASSPFTGGATGELFF. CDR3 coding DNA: TGCGCCAGCAGCCCCTTTACAGGGGGCGCAACCGGGGAGCTGTTTTTT.